Only one count was recorded for the clone carrying this T cell receptor (beta chain). In the study's own analysis: Amplification from reference gene primers served as the basis for estimated nucleated cell counts. The repertoire was sequenced with immunoSEQ multiplex PCR; TCRdb's copy has only in-frame clones and lacks some. V and J calls and clone size are those listed in that table; D and trimming were worked out from the DNA. Among 330,000 or so clones listed, 80% to 90% were seen once. V shed 1 base and J shed 3 bases, with 6 bases lying between them. There are 13 residues in the CDR3. The germline CDR1 and CDR2 sequences are SGHVS and FQNEAQ. This record comes from a study of blood T cell repertoires in COVID-19. Study at large: The United States, Italy and Spain supplied acute and convalescent COVID-19 samples. Sample material is recorded as cDNA or gDNA derived from T cells, B-cell-depleted T cells, or PBMCs.

The sample comprised peripheral blood. This receptor was identified in a man aged 30 to 45 with COVID-19, enrolled during active disease. The gene calls are TRBV7-8 and TRBJ2-5; no reliable D call. The CDR3 sequence: CASSLGLKETQYF. The CDR3 coding sequence is TGTGCCAGCAGCTTAGGTCTTAAAGAGACCCAGTACTTC.